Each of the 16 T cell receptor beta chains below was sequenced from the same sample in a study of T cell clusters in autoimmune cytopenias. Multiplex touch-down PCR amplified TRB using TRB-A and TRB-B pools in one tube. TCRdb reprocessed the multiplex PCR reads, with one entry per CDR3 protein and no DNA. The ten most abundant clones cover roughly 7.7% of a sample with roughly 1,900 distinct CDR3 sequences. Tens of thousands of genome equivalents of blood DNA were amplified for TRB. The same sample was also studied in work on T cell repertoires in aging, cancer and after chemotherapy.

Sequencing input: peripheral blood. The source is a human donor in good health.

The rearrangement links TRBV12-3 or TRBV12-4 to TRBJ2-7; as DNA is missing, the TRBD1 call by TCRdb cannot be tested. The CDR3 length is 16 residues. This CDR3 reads CATSEPHRGRHYEQYF.

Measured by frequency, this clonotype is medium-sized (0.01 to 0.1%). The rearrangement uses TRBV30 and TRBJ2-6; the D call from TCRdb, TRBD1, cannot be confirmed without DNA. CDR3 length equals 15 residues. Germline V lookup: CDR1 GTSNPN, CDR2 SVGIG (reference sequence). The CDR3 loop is CAWSKQGDGANVLTF.

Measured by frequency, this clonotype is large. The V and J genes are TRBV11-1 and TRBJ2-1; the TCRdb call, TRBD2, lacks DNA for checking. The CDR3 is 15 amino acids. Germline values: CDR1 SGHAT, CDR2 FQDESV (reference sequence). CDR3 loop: CASSFGAGGRNEQFF.

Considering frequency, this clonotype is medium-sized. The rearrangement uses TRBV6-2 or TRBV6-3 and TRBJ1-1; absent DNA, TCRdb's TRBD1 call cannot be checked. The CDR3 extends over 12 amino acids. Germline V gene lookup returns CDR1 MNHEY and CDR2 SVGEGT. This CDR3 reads CASSYGGGEAFF.

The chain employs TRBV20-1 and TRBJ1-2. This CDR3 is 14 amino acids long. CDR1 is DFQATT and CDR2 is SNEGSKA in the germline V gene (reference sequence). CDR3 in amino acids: CSARKAQDFYGYTF.

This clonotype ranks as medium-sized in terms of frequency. This CDR3 reads CASRVTASNQPQHF. V and J are TRBV6-2 or TRBV6-3 and TRBJ1-5. There are 14 residues in the CDR3. Per germline, CDR1 MNHEY and CDR2 SVGEGT.

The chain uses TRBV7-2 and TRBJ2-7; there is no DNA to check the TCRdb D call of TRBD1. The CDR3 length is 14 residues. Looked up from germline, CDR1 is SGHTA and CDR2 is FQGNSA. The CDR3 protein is CASSLYLRGSEQYF.

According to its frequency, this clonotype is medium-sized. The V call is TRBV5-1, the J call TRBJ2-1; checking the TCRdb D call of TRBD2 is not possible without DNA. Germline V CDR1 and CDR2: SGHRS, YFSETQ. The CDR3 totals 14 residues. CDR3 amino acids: CASGASGSISEQFF.

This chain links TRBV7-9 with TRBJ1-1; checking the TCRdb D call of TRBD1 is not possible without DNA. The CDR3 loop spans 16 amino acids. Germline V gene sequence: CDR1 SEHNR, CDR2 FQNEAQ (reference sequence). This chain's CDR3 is CASSLRTGVLRAEAFF.

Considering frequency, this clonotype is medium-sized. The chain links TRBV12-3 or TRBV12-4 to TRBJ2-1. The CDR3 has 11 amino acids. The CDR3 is CASSSFNEQFF.

The CDR3 loop reads CASSLSEGNTDTQYF. The gene calls are TRBV11-2 and TRBJ2-3; the D call of TRBD2 rests on TCRdb alone, since no DNA is present to check it. CDR1 is SGHAT and CDR2 is FQNNGV in the germline V gene. This CDR3 contains 15 residues.

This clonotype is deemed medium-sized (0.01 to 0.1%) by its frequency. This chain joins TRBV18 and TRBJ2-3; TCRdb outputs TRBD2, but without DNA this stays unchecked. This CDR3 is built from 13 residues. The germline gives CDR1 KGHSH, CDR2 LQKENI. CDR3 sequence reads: CASSPGPTDTQYF.

The CDR3 protein is CAISGQGALGNTEAFF. This rearrangement joins TRBV10-3 to TRBJ1-1; there is no DNA to check the TCRdb D call of TRBD1. Germline CDR1 ENHRY, CDR2 SYGVKD. The CDR3 spans 16 residues.

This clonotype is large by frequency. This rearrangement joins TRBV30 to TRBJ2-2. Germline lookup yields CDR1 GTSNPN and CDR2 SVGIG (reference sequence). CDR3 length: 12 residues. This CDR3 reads CAWSTNTGELFF. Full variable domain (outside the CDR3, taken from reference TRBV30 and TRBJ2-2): SQTIHQWPATLVQPVGSPLSLECTVEGTSNPNLYWYRQAAGRGLQLLFYSVGIGQISSEVPQNLSASRPQDRQFILSSKKLLLSDSGFYLCAWSTNTGELFFGEGSRLTVL.

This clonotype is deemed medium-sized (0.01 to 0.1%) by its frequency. CDR3 protein: CASRTGSGDTEAFF. The chain carries TRBV19 and TRBJ1-1; TCRdb gives TRBD1 as the D gene, but with no DNA this cannot be confirmed. CDR1 is LNHDA and CDR2 is SQIVND in the germline V gene (reference sequence). The CDR3 spans 14 residues.

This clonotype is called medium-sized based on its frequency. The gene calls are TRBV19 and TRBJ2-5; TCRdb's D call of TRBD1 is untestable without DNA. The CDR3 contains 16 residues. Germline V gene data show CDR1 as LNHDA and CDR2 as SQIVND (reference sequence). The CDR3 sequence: CASSIDHRPYGETQYF.